Listed below are T cell receptor beta chains from one sample, sequenced in a study of vaccination effects on CD4 cells after COVID-19. The antigens these receptors bind are not known. Measured with immunoSEQ multiplex PCR; TCRdb has only the in-frame clones, and not every one. Of about 73,000 clones in the sample, about four fifths were seen once. The material sequenced was CD4+ T cells from PBMCs cultured with HCoV-NL63 spike peptides, taken before COVID-19 vaccination. The receptors stem from a human donor who received a COVID-19 vaccine. CDR3s include the opening cysteine and the closing phenylalanine or tryptophan. Each record gives: V gene, J gene, CDR3 protein.

v_gene: TRBV2; j_gene: TRBJ1-6; CDR3aa: CASSDQGPDNSPLHF
v_gene: TRBV18; j_gene: TRBJ1-4; CDR3aa: CASSRAQWNEKLFF
v_gene: TRBV2; j_gene: TRBJ2-1; CDR3aa: CASSEQGREFEQFF
v_gene: TRBV5-1; j_gene: TRBJ2-1; CDR3aa: CASSLGDRSLNEQFF
v_gene: TRBV5-1; j_gene: TRBJ2-5; CDR3aa: CASSLLPLAGAPNNRETQYF
v_gene: TRBV28; j_gene: TRBJ1-1; CDR3aa: CASSFIRGVAEAFF
v_gene: TRBV28; j_gene: TRBJ1-2; CDR3aa: CASSFVTSGYDGYTF
v_gene: TRBV18; j_gene: TRBJ1-1; CDR3aa: CASSPVPRTGRTEAFF
v_gene: TRBV7-2; j_gene: TRBJ1-1; CDR3aa: CASSLGTGWGTEAFF
v_gene: TRBV6-5; j_gene: TRBJ1-4; CDR3aa: CASSYYAGNEKLFF
v_gene: TRBV19; j_gene: TRBJ1-1; CDR3aa: CATGDRASTEAFF
v_gene: TRBV30; j_gene: TRBJ2-3; CDR3aa: CAWKSPTDTQYF
v_gene: TRBV5-1; j_gene: TRBJ2-5; CDR3aa: CASSYEPGGGETQYF
v_gene: TRBV4-1; j_gene: TRBJ2-3; CDR3aa: CASSQGQGYTQYF
v_gene: TRBV12-3/TRBV12-4; j_gene: TRBJ2-5; CDR3aa: CASSRTQETQYF
v_gene: TRBV3-1/TRBV3-2; j_gene: TRBJ2-1; CDR3aa: CASSQTGLAGDEQFF
v_gene: TRBV10-2; j_gene: TRBJ2-5; CDR3aa: CASTWTSGDETQYF
v_gene: TRBV3-1/TRBV3-2; j_gene: TRBJ2-3; CDR3aa: CASSRLRGTDTQYF
v_gene: TRBV5-4; j_gene: TRBJ2-2; CDR3aa: CASSFAGAGELFF
v_gene: TRBV25-1; j_gene: TRBJ1-4; CDR3aa: CASSESNSFNEKLFF
v_gene: TRBV7-9; j_gene: TRBJ1-3; CDR3aa: CASSPGHSGNTIYF
v_gene: TRBV5-8; j_gene: TRBJ1-6; CDR3aa: CASFSRGSSSPLHF
v_gene: TRBV2; j_gene: TRBJ1-1; CDR3aa: CASSFGLNTEAFF
v_gene: TRBV3-1/TRBV3-2; j_gene: TRBJ1-1; CDR3aa: CASSPTARKYTEAFF
v_gene: TRBV27; j_gene: TRBJ1-5; CDR3aa: CASRKRGITSNQPQHF
v_gene: TRBV5-6; j_gene: TRBJ2-3; CDR3aa: CASSFWGAIGTDTQYF
v_gene: TRBV2; j_gene: TRBJ1-2; CDR3aa: CASRQTGYGYTF
v_gene: TRBV5-1; j_gene: TRBJ1-2; CDR3aa: CASSLSAGRYGYTF
v_gene: TRBV19; j_gene: TRBJ2-6; CDR3aa: CAFLPGSGANVLTF
v_gene: TRBV6-1; j_gene: TRBJ1-6; CDR3aa: CASSEERWSGGTSPLHF
v_gene: TRBV28; j_gene: TRBJ1-2; CDR3aa: CASRTGSPNYGYTF
v_gene: TRBV30; j_gene: TRBJ2-2; CDR3aa: CAWSKGDLNTGELFF
v_gene: TRBV19; j_gene: TRBJ1-4; CDR3aa: CASTTPRTNEKLFF
v_gene: TRBV11-3; j_gene: TRBJ2-2; CDR3aa: CASSLVAGELFF
v_gene: TRBV18; j_gene: TRBJ2-5; CDR3aa: CASSPMGQDPRETQYF
v_gene: TRBV15; j_gene: TRBJ1-2; CDR3aa: CATSRVGSPPNYGYTF
v_gene: TRBV24-1; j_gene: TRBJ1-2; CDR3aa: CATSDAGYGNYGYTF
v_gene: TRBV3-1/TRBV3-2; j_gene: TRBJ2-1; CDR3aa: CASSQSLGSGEFF
v_gene: TRBV25-1; j_gene: TRBJ1-1; CDR3aa: CASSESGSMNTEAFF
v_gene: TRBV29-1; j_gene: TRBJ2-5; CDR3aa: CSVERDRGWETQYF
v_gene: TRBV5-1; j_gene: TRBJ2-2; CDR3aa: CASSLVAGRGTGELFF
v_gene: TRBV7-2; j_gene: TRBJ1-2; CDR3aa: CASSLAAGNYGYTF
v_gene: TRBV6-2/TRBV6-3; j_gene: TRBJ2-3; CDR3aa: CASSYALYTDTQYF
v_gene: TRBV7-8; j_gene: TRBJ1-3; CDR3aa: CASSSSQVSGNTIYF
v_gene: TRBV7-9; j_gene: TRBJ2-2; CDR3aa: CASSLWSGVNTGELFF
v_gene: TRBV6-5; j_gene: TRBJ2-3; CDR3aa: CASSYSRGSTDTQYF
v_gene: TRBV5-1; j_gene: TRBJ1-6; CDR3aa: CASSSAEISYNSPLHF
v_gene: TRBV5-1; j_gene: TRBJ2-5; CDR3aa: CASSPLTAGTKETQYF
v_gene: TRBV28; j_gene: TRBJ1-4; CDR3aa: CASSPWGTATNEKLFF
v_gene: TRBV5-6; j_gene: TRBJ1-3; CDR3aa: CASRGNTIYF
v_gene: TRBV7-2; j_gene: TRBJ1-2; CDR3aa: CASSLSAGNYGYTF
v_gene: TRBV28; j_gene: TRBJ1-5; CDR3aa: CASRTGGASPYSNQPQHF
v_gene: TRBV29-1; j_gene: TRBJ1-1; CDR3aa: CSAGGSGTEAFF
v_gene: TRBV6-5; j_gene: TRBJ2-2; CDR3aa: CASSSGTKNTGELFF
v_gene: TRBV18; j_gene: TRBJ2-4; CDR3aa: CASSPPESTKNIQYF